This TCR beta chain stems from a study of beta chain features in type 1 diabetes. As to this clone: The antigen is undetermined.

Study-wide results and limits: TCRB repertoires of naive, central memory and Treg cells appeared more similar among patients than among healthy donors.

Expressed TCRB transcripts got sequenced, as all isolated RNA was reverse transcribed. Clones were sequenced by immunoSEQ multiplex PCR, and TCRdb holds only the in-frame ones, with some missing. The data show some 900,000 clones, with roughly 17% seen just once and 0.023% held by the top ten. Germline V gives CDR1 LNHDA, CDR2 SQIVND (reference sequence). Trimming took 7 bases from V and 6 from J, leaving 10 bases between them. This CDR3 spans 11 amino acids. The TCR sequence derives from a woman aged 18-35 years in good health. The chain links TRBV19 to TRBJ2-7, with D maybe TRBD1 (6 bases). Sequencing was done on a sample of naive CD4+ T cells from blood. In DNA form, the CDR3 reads TGTGCCAGTACCGACAGGCGCGAGCAGTACTTC. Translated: CASTDRREQYF.